The source of this T cell receptor (beta chain) is a study of T-cell reconstitution after alpha-beta-depleted transplantation in children. There are many counts of this clonotype. Its antigen is not identified. Study-wide findings and caveats: Some patients owed their high day-60 TCRbeta diversity to surviving recipient T cells and thymic progenitors. One year post-transplant, T-cell counts and diversity were largely derived from T cells produced anew. Several hundred expanded graft clones reportedly supplied alpha-beta T cells about two months after transplant.

As it was prepared, the TCRbeta library received unique molecular identifiers. Each CDR3 protein gets one entry after TCRdb re-called the PCR reads with MiXCR. Of hundreds of thousands of distinct CDR3 sequences listed, roughly a tenth are singletons. The CDR3 spans 13 residues. CDR1 and CDR2 from the germline V gene are DFQATT and SNEGSKA (reference sequence). V was pared by 6 bases and J by 3 bases, with 5 bases of the junction left unmatched. Source: PBMCs, taken before TCRalphabeta/CD19-depleted stem cell transplant. This rearrangement joins TRBV20-1 to TRBJ1-5; 7 bases map to TRBD1. This clonotype was sampled from a child younger than two with acute myeloid leukemia, due to receive a stem cell transplant. The CDR3 region is CSALGQTNQPQHF. Written as DNA, the CDR3 is TGCAGTGCCCTGGGACAGACCAATCAGCCCCAGCATTTT.